The present T cell receptor (beta chain) was sequenced within a study of regulatory T cells in long-lasting Graves disease. As to time point: newly diagnosed GD, antithyroid drugs for less than 3 months. PBMCs provided the RNA from which the TCR library was made. Investigators prepared the TCR beta libraries by applying iRepertoire HTBI primers and Arm-PCR of CDR3 regions. TCRdb reanalysed the multiplex PCR reads using MiXCR and keeps one entry per CDR3 protein. The sample contains 400,000 to 550,000 distinct CDR3 sequences, under 15% of which appear only once. Trimming took 9 bases from V and 2 from J; bases not matched to a gene: 7. Per germline, CDR1 LNHDA and CDR2 SQIVND (reference sequence). The CDR3 is 15 amino acids. Study-wide points: Thyroid tissue went unexamined; only peripheral blood was analyzed.

This clonotype was found many times. Its antigen is still unknown. This sample was also put to use in a study of T cells in Graves' hyperthyroidism and ophthalmopathy.

The rearrangement uses TRBV19 and TRBJ2-7; 13 bases line up with TRBD2. The source was peripheral blood mononuclear cells (PBMCs), collected at new diagnosis, from a patient treated with antithyroid drugs. This receptor was obtained from a woman in her twenties or thirties with Graves disease. CDR3 amino acids: CASSPGLAGTYEQYF. CDR3 bases: TGTGCCAGCAGCCCGGGACTAGCGGGAACCTACGAGCAGTACTTC.